The 26 T cell receptor beta chains given below trace back to one sample, sequenced in a study of regulatory T cells in long-lasting Graves disease (dated by TCRdb to the early 2020s). The library was generated by multiplex PCR. Data came from an Illumina HiSeq 4000. CDR3 regions were amplified by Arm-PCR with iRepertoire HTBI primers to construct TCR beta libraries. TCRdb ran its own pipeline on the public reads, namely fastp trimming at Q25 and MiXCR clone calling, and kept in-frame beta chains. Every distinct CDR3 protein forms one entry, paired with its most common genes and DNA. This sample lists 320,000 or so distinct CDR3 sequences; 18% were detected once. About 39% of the sample belongs to the ten largest clones. The meaning of the sample's time point label: newly diagnosed GD, antithyroid drugs for less than 3 months. For both TCR sequencing and RNA sequencing, RNA was extracted from PBMCs using TRIzol.

The sequencing here drew on peripheral blood mononuclear cells (PBMCs), taken at new diagnosis, from a patient treated with antithyroid drugs. Receptors were obtained from a female donor with Graves disease.

This clonotype was recorded many times. V gene TRBV20-1 combines with J gene TRBJ2-2; possible D gene TRBD2, 5 bases. The V gene's germline CDR1 is DFQATT and CDR2 SNEGSKA (reference sequence). V was pared by 1 base and J by 7 bases, with 10 bases between. This CDR3 is 13 amino acids long. CDR3 sequence reads: CSARGRTYGELFF. The CDR3 region has the DNA TGCAGTGCTAGAGGCAGGACTTACGGGGAGCTGTTTTTT.

This clonotype was observed many times. The chain carries TRBV3-1 and TRBJ2-1; D is possibly TRBD2 (7 bases). The CDR3 runs 15 residues. Trimming removed 1 base at V and 8 bases at J, with 15 bases between. Germline V gives CDR1 LGHDT, CDR2 YNNKEL (reference sequence). The CDR3 region is CASSQGLAEGDEQFF. The CDR3, as DNA: TGTGCCAGCAGCCAAGGCCTAGCGGAGGGGGATGAGCAGTTCTTC.

In this sample, this clonotype turned up many times. This chain joins TRBV27 and TRBJ1-5; no firm D call. This CDR3 is built from 18 residues. V was shortened by 5 bases and J by 1 base, with 21 bases between the two germline ends. CDR1 is MNHEY and CDR2 is SMNVEV in the germline V gene (reference sequence). The DNA for the CDR3 is TGTGCCAGCAGTAATGGGAGGGTTCTGACGGGAAGCAATCAGCCCCAGCATTTT. Its protein product is CASSNGRVLTGSNQPQHF.

This clonotype was seen ten or more times. This rearrangement joins TRBV6-1 to TRBJ2-5; 7 positions match TRBD1. CDR1 is MNHNS, CDR2 SASEGT, per germline. J was trimmed by 5 bases and V by 5 bases; bases with no gene match: 2. The CDR3 covers 12 residues. CDR3 sequence: CASSTGAETQYF. CDR3 in DNA: TGTGCCAGCAGTACAGGGGCTGAGACCCAGTACTTC.

This clonotype was counted at least ten times. The V and J genes are TRBV30 and TRBJ1-2, with a tentative D call TRBD1 (6 bases). The germline CDR1 and CDR2 sequences are GTSNPN and SVGIG (reference sequence). V gave up 3 bases and J gave up 10 bases, with 18 bases separating them. The CDR3 contains 13 residues. CDR3 protein: CAWRAAGASDYTF. The DNA of the CDR3 is TGTGCCTGGAGGGCGGCAGGGGCGTCGGACTACACCTTC.

The sample holds many counts of this clonotype. This sequence joins TRBV6-1 and TRBJ2-7, with 10 bases aligning to TRBD2. After removal of 5 bases from V and 2 bases from J, the junction contained 9 bases not matched to a gene. Germline-derived CDR1 and CDR2 are MNHNS and SASEGT. The CDR3 spans 16 residues. CDR3 loop: CASSRRWTSGTYEQYF. As DNA, the CDR3 is TGTGCCAGCAGTCGACGCTGGACTAGCGGTACCTACGAGCAGTACTTC.

This clonotype was seen at least ten times. This sequence joins TRBV12-3 or TRBV12-4 and TRBJ2-7, with 7 bases matching TRBD2. V shed 5 bases, J shed 3 bases, and the junction held 4 bases outside the gene matches. CDR3 length: 13 amino acids. The CDR3 DNA follows: TGTGCCAGCAGTAACCGGGACTACTACGAGCAGTACTTC. Protein product: CASSNRDYYEQYF.

This clonotype was found many times. V is TRBV18 and J is TRBJ2-7; D is perhaps TRBD2 (6 bases). There are 14 residues in the CDR3. Germline V CDR1 and CDR2: KGHSH, LQKENI. The germline V and J ends were trimmed by 3 bases and 3 bases, with 12 bases remaining between them. The DNA for the CDR3 is TGTGCCAGCTCACCTCGGGACTTGAGCTACGAGCAGTACTTC. Translating it yields CASSPRDLSYEQYF.

This clonotype was seen ten or more times. This chain joins TRBV18 and TRBJ2-7; 9 bases match TRBD2. Per germline, CDR1 KGHSH and CDR2 LQKENI. J gave up 3 bases and V 6 bases, and 12 bases lay outside the gene matches. The CDR3 covers 16 residues. CDR3 DNA: TGTGCCAGCTCCCCCCCTATTGCGGGAGGGGGCTACGAGCAGTACTTC. Translated, it gives CASSPPIAGGGYEQYF.

This clonotype was detected ten times or more. The V call is TRBV7-9, the J call TRBJ2-7; 16 bases map to TRBD2. V shed 4 bases and J 3 bases; nucleotides not matched to a gene: 18. Looked up from germline, CDR1 is SEHNR and CDR2 is FQNEAQ (reference sequence). The CDR3 runs to 21 residues. This CDR3 reads CASSWAGGTSGRVTLLYEQYF. CDR3 coding DNA: TGTGCCAGCAGCTGGGCCGGCGGGACTAGCGGGAGGGTTACCCTCCTCTACGAGCAGTACTTC. The variable domain in full, with the rest retrieved from reference TRBV7-9 and TRBJ2-7, is DTGVSQNPRHKITKRGQNVTFRCDPISEHNRLYWYRQTLGQGPEFLTYFQNEAQLEKSRLLSDRFSAERPKGSFSTLEIQRTEQGDSAMYLCASSWAGGTSGRVTLLYEQYFGPGTRLTVT.

A few counts support this clonotype. V gene TRBV4-1 combines with J gene TRBJ2-4; D tentatively reads TRBD1 or TRBD2 (5 bases each). The CDR3 sequence is 18 residues long. Trimming removed 1 base at V and 1 base at J, with 17 bases between. Germline V gives CDR1 MGHRA, CDR2 YSYEKL. The CDR3 loop is CASSQGTARGYAKNIQYF. Written as DNA, the CDR3 is TGCGCCAGCAGCCAAGGAACGGCGAGGGGTTATGCCAAAAACATTCAGTACTTC.

This clonotype was detected many times. The J gene is TRBJ2-3, the V gene TRBV24-1; TRBD1 matches 8 bases. The CDR3 totals 16 residues. V was pared by 3 bases and J by 3 bases, with 7 bases of the junction left unmatched. Germline assignment: CDR1 KGHDR and CDR2 SFDVKD. CDR3 amino acids: CATSDNTGGKTDTQYF. CDR3 nucleotides: TGTGCCACCAGTGATAATACAGGGGGGAAGACAGATACGCAGTATTTT.

J is TRBJ1-1 and V is TRBV12-3 or TRBV12-4; D ambiguous. The CDR3 loop spans 15 amino acids. Trimming cost V 3 bases and J 4 bases, with 15 bases left between them. CDR3 sequence reads: CASSFRATWGTEAFF. In DNA, the CDR3 is TGTGCCAGCAGTTTCCGGGCTACTTGGGGCACTGAAGCTTTCTTT.

This clonotype has just a few counts. The chain joins TRBV20-1 to TRBJ2-1; 8 bases align to TRBD2. Per the germline V gene, CDR1 is DFQATT and CDR2 is SNEGSKA (reference sequence). Unmatched junction bases numbered 6, after V lost 2 bases and J lost 9 bases. This CDR3 is 13 amino acids long. The DNA of the CDR3 is TGCAGTGCTAGACCCGGGGGGGGAAGTGAGCAGTTCTTC. Translating gives CSARPGGGSEQFF.

This clonotype has a count of ten or more. This chain connects TRBV9 to TRBJ1-1, with 7 positions matching TRBD1. V shed 4 bases and J 3 bases; nucleotides not matched to a gene: 6. Germline V gives CDR1 SGDLS, CDR2 YYNGEE. CDR3 length: 14 residues. The CDR3 loop is CASSKGTDYTEAFF. For the CDR3, the DNA is TGTGCCAGCAGCAAGGGGACAGACTACACTGAAGCTTTCTTT.

Concerning this clonotype itself: This may come from a read error, since a much larger clone is one base off. This chain connects TRBV3-1 to TRBJ2-7; D is unclear. CDR1 is LGHDT and CDR2 is YNNKEL in the germline V gene (reference sequence). Trimming removed 0 bases from V and 2 bases from J, with 14 bases in between. There are 16 residues in the CDR3. CDR3 amino acids: CASSQDRNPTAYEQYF. The CDR3 coding sequence is TGTGCCAGCAGCCAAGATCGGAACCCTACGGCCTACGAGCAGTACTTC.

This clonotype was counted between two and nine times. V is TRBV29-1 and J is TRBJ2-3; 7 positions match TRBD2. Germline CDR1 SQVTM, CDR2 ANQGSEA. J was trimmed by 5 bases and V by 2 bases; bases with no gene match: 1. The CDR3 loop spans 12 amino acids. The CDR3 coding sequence is TGCAGCGTTGAATGGGGGGGAGATACGCAGTATTTT. Its protein product is CSVEWGGDTQYF.

The rearrangement uses TRBV9 and TRBJ2-3; possible D gene TRBD2, 6 bases. V dropped 0 bases and J dropped 3 bases, with 14 bases sitting between them. The CDR3 runs 16 residues. Germline-derived CDR1 and CDR2 are SGDLS and YYNGEE. The CDR3 bases are TGTGCCAGCAGCGTAGCGGTCGGGGGAGGAACAGATACGCAGTATTTT. Translating gives CASSVAVGGGTDTQYF.

This clonotype showed up many times. The rearrangement joins TRBV5-1 to TRBJ2-1; D uncertain. Trimming removed 2 bases at V and 3 bases at J, with 12 bases between. The CDR3 has 15 amino acids. Germline V CDR1 and CDR2: SGHRS, YFSETQ. The CDR3 sequence is CASSLHQTNYNEQFF. CDR3 nucleotide sequence: TGCGCCAGCAGCTTACACCAAACAAACTACAATGAGCAGTTCTTC.

This clonotype came up a few times. V gene TRBV7-9 combines with J gene TRBJ2-1; weak D call: TRBD2 (5 bases). This CDR3 is 15 amino acids long. Trimming removed 5 bases from V and 6 bases from J, with 17 bases in between. The germline V gene encodes CDR1 SEHNR and CDR2 FQNEAQ (reference sequence). CDR3 in amino acids: CASSSNLLGRNEQFF. CDR3 nucleotide sequence: TGTGCCAGCAGCAGCAACCTACTAGGTCGCAATGAGCAGTTCTTC.

This clonotype was picked up many times. The chain couples TRBV28 to TRBJ1-4; the D gene is possibly TRBD1 (5 bases). Germline V CDR1 and CDR2: MDHEN, SYDVKM. Trimming left V 5 bases short and J 4 bases short, with 14 bases between. This CDR3 has 15 amino acids. As DNA, the CDR3 is TGTGCCAGCAGTAATGGGGGGGGATTTAATGAAAAACTGTTTTTT. Residues: CASSNGGGFNEKLFF.

This clonotype was observed a single time. A read error may account for a junction end that differs from germline. This chain uses TRBV11-2 with TRBJ2-7, with D perhaps given as TRBD1 or TRBD2 (6 bases each). Germline values: CDR1 SGHAT, CDR2 FQNNGV. This CDR3 is 13 amino acids long. The CDR3 region is CASSPFGRGRGNF. In DNA, the CDR3 is TGTGCCAGCAGCCCCTTCGGTCGGGGGCGAGGGAACTTC.

This clonotype was seen at least ten times. The V gene is TRBV28, the J gene TRBJ2-7, with 7 positions matching TRBD2. Germline CDR1 and CDR2: MDHEN and SYDVKM. The V gene end was trimmed by 6 bases and the J gene end by 6 bases; junction bases not matched to a gene: 8. CDR3 length: 13 amino acids. Here the CDR3 DNA reads TGTGCCAGCAGCTCCCCGCCGGGGGGCGAGCAGTACTTC. Amino acids: CASSSPPGGEQYF.

This clonotype showed up many times. The V gene is TRBV12-3 or TRBV12-4, the J gene TRBJ2-3, with TRBD2 matching over 13 bases. V lost 5 bases to trimming and J lost 4 bases; unmatched junction nucleotides: 6. The CDR3 covers 16 residues. CDR3 coding DNA: TGTGCCAGCAGTCCTTTAGGGACTAGCGGGGCAGATACGCAGTATTTT. This translates into CASSPLGTSGADTQYF.

In this sample, this clonotype turned up many times. J is TRBJ2-1 and V is TRBV19; perhaps TRBD2 as D (6 bases). CDR1 LNHDA and CDR2 SQIVND come from the germline V gene (reference sequence). Trimming removed 7 bases at V and 0 bases at J, with 13 bases between. The CDR3 consists of 15 residues. The CDR3 spells CASKPGTGSYNEQFF. DNA of the CDR3: TGTGCCAGTAAACCCGGGACTGGCTCCTACAATGAGCAGTTCTTC.

This clonotype was picked up a small number of times. The CDR3 is CASKPAFDQPQHF. The CDR3 nucleotides are TGTGCCAGCAAACCGGCCTTCGACCAGCCCCAGCATTTT. The gene calls are TRBV12-3 or TRBV12-4 and TRBJ1-5; D unresolved. The CDR3 has 13 residues. V shed 7 bases and J shed 7 bases, with 14 bases lying between them.